These 30 T cell receptor beta chains originate from one sample sequenced in a study of cytomegalovirus exposure and HLA in healthy donors. The PCR employed 60 Vbeta primers together with 13 Jbeta primers. Data came from immunoSEQ multiplex PCR; TCRdb stores just in-frame clones and leaves some out. This table has roughly 120,000 clones, around 83% appearing once. The sequenced material came from PBMCs. These receptors originate from a woman under 30 in good health and CMV-seropositive.

The chain is built from TRBV28 and TRBJ2-1, with a tentative D call TRBD2 (7 bases). CDR1 and CDR2 from the germline V gene are MDHEN and SYDVKM. This CDR3 has 12 residues. V was shortened by 3 bases and J by 9 bases, with 9 bases between the two germline ends. The CDR3 region is CASSLGGREQFF. DNA of the CDR3: TGTGCCAGCAGTTTGGGGGGGCGTGAGCAGTTCTTC. Based on the CDR3 plus reference TRBV28 and TRBJ2-1, the full variable domain is DVKVTQSSRYLVKRTGEKVFLECVQDMDHENMFWYRQDPGLGLRLIYFSYDVKMKEKGDIPEGYSVSREKKERFSLILESASTNQTSMYLCASSLGGREQFFGPGTRLTVL.

This clone was found a few times. The gene calls are TRBV25-1 and TRBJ1-4; 11 nucleotides match TRBD1. Germline lookup yields CDR1 MGHDK and CDR2 SYGVNS. This CDR3 region has 14 residues. Trimming cost V 3 bases and J 10 bases; bases outside gene matches: 4. The CDR3 nucleotides read TGTGCCAGCAGTGAGTTTGGGACAGGGGGAAAACTGTTTTTT. It encodes CASSEFGTGGKLFF.

The chain uses TRBV30 and TRBJ2-7, with 7 bases aligning to TRBD2. J lost 3 bases, V lost 5 bases, and 7 bases had no gene match. The germline V gene has CDR1 GTSNPN and CDR2 SVGIG (reference sequence). This CDR3 spans 13 amino acids. CDR3 nucleotide sequence: TGTGCCTGGGCTAGCGGATCCCACTACGAGCAGTACTTC. This sequence encodes CAWASGSHYEQYF.

The CDR3, as DNA: TGCGCCAGCAGCCAACTACCGGGACAGCAAGAGACCCAGTACTTC. It codes for CASSQLPGQQETQYF. The rearrangement joins TRBV4-1 to TRBJ2-5; 7 bases agree with TRBD1. Germline assignment: CDR1 MGHRA and CDR2 YSYEKL. Unmatched junction bases numbered 5, after V lost 2 bases and J lost 2 bases. CDR3 length equals 15 residues.

This clone appeared a single time. This sequence joins TRBV19 and TRBJ1-1; D is possibly TRBD1 (5 bases). CDR3 length equals 13 residues. Germline V gives CDR1 LNHDA, CDR2 SQIVND (reference sequence). The V end lost 7 bases, the J end lost 1 base, and 10 bases lay between the germline ends. This chain's CDR3 is CASKPGGNTEAFF. The CDR3 bases are TGTGCCAGTAAGCCCGGGGGGAACACTGAAGCTTTCTTT.

This sequence joins TRBV23-1 and TRBJ2-6; 11 nucleotides agree with TRBD1. TRBV23-1 is noted as an ORF with a role that remains uncertain. The CDR3 contains 15 residues. The V and J ends lost 11 bases and 9 bases, in that order; junction bases with no gene match: 12. The DNA for the CDR3 is TGCGCCCTTAAAGTAGGACAGGGGGCCGTCAACGTCCTGACTTTC. It yields the protein CALKVGQGAVNVLTF.

The chain employs TRBV6-1 and TRBJ2-7; D is possibly TRBD1 (5 bases). The CDR3 totals 14 residues. Germline V gives CDR1 MNHNS, CDR2 SASEGT. Deletions cut 4 bases from V and 1 base from J, with 11 bases between. CDR3 nucleotides: TGTGCCAGCAGTGTGGGGCAACTTTCCTACGAGCAGTACTTC. It translates to CASSVGQLSYEQYF.

The chain is built from TRBV5-6 and TRBJ2-2, with a tentative D call TRBD1 (6 bases). This CDR3 is 14 amino acids long. Germline V gene data show CDR1 as SGHDT and CDR2 as YYEEEE. The germline V and J ends were trimmed by 2 bases and 4 bases, with 9 bases remaining between them. The CDR3 loop reads CASSFGTPTGELFF. CDR3 sequence (DNA): TGTGCCAGCAGCTTCGGGACACCCACCGGGGAGCTGTTTTTT.

V and J are TRBV25-1 and TRBJ2-7, with 11 positions matching TRBD1. The germline gives CDR1 MGHDK, CDR2 SYGVNS. CDR3 length: 16 amino acids. J lost 3 bases, V lost 3 bases, and 7 bases had no gene match. The DNA of the CDR3 is TGTGCCAGCAGTGATGGGACAGGGGGGCCCAACTACGAGCAGTACTTC. Its translation: CASSDGTGGPNYEQYF.

The chain couples TRBV13 to TRBJ2-5, with TRBD1 identical over 7 bases. Germline trimming cut 5 bases from V and 4 bases from J; bases unmatched to any gene: 7. Germline CDR1 and CDR2: PRHDT and FYEKMQ (reference sequence). CDR3 length: 14 residues. The CDR3 is CASSLQTGSETQYF. The CDR3 region has the DNA TGTGCCAGCAGCCTTCAGACAGGGTCAGAGACCCAGTACTTC. Together with reference TRBV13 and TRBJ2-5, the CDR3 gives the full variable domain: AAGVIQSPRHLIKEKRETATLKCYPIPRHDTVYWYQQGPGQDPQFLISFYEKMQSDKGSIPDRFSAQQFSDYHSELNMSSLELGDSALYFCASSLQTGSETQYFGPGTRLLVL.

CDR3 bases: TGCGCCAGCAGCTTACTAGCGGGGGACACGGAGCAGTTCTTC. Protein product: CASSLLAGDTEQFF. The chain employs TRBV5-1 and TRBJ2-1; 11 nucleotides match TRBD2. The CDR3 spans 14 residues. V trimming: 2 bases; J trimming: 10 bases; junction bases outside the gene matches: 5. Germline V lookup: CDR1 SGHRS, CDR2 YFSETQ.

The gene calls are TRBV11-3 and TRBJ2-2; D call uncertain. The CDR3 consists of 14 residues. Germline CDR1 reads SGHNT; CDR2 reads YENEEA. Trimming cost V 4 bases and J 1 base, with 7 bases left between them. CDR3 loop: CASSSLGNTGELFF. The CDR3 DNA follows: TGTGCCAGCAGCTCGCTAGGGAACACCGGGGAGCTGTTTTTT.

The chain carries TRBV29-1 and TRBJ1-1; TRBD1 is a possible D gene (6 bases). The germline V and J ends were trimmed by 7 bases and 4 bases, with 13 bases remaining between them. Germline CDR1 and CDR2: SQVTM and ANQGSEA. This CDR3 is built from 12 residues. CDR3 DNA sequence: TGCAGCGCAACAGGGTTTGTCACTGAAGCTTTCTTT. Its protein is CSATGFVTEAFF.

A single count supports this clone. The chain couples TRBV2 to TRBJ2-7, with D possibly being TRBD2 (6 bases). Germline V CDR1 and CDR2: SNHLY, FYNNEI. The CDR3 consists of 13 residues. The V gene lost 7 bases and the J gene lost 2 bases, with 12 bases spanning the gap. The CDR3 nucleotides read TGTGCCAGCAAGGCGGGGTGGGCCTACGAGCAGTACTTC. Amino acid sequence: CASKAGWAYEQYF. The whole variable domain, remainder taken from reference TRBV2 and TRBJ2-7, is EPEVTQTPSHQVTQMGQEVILRCVPISNHLYFYWYRQILGQKVEFLVSFYNNEISEKSEIFDDQFSVERPDGSNFTLKIRSTKLEDSAMYFCASKAGWAYEQYFGPGTRLTVT.

The chain recombines TRBV27 with TRBJ2-2; 10 positions match TRBD1. Germline trimming cut 3 bases from V and 5 bases from J; bases unmatched to any gene: 9. In germline, CDR1 is MNHEY, CDR2 SMNVEV (reference sequence). The CDR3 sequence is 17 residues long. As DNA, the CDR3 is TGTGCCAGCAGTTTTGTGTTAGGGACAGGGGTAACCGGGGAGCTGTTTTTT. Translation gives CASSFVLGTGVTGELFF.

Here the CDR3 reads CASTWRGTDTQYF. CDR3 coding DNA: TGTGCCAGCACCTGGCGGGGGACAGATACGCAGTATTTT. The rearrangement joins TRBV5-8 to TRBJ2-3, with 7 bases lining up with TRBD2. V dropped 6 bases and J dropped 3; count of bases not matched to a gene: 4. Germline V gives CDR1 SGHTS, CDR2 YDEGEE. CDR3 length: 13 amino acids. Using reference TRBV5-8 and TRBJ2-3 for the parts outside the CDR3, the full variable domain is EAGVTQSPTHLIKTRGQQATLRCSPISGHTSVYWYQQALGLGLQFLLWYDEGEERNRGNFPPRFSGRQFPNYSSELNVNALELEDSALYLCASTWRGTDTQYFGPGTRLTVL.

CDR3 residues: CASSAPGQGSGNTIYF. CDR3 bases: TGTGCCAGCAGCGCGCCGGGACAGGGCTCTGGAAACACCATATATTTT. The chain has TRBV9 and TRBJ1-3; 9 nucleotides match TRBD1. The CDR3 runs to 16 residues. Losses at the gene ends were 3 bases for V and 0 bases for J; bases not matched to a gene: 4. CDR1 and CDR2 from the germline V gene are SGDLS and YYNGEE.

The chain carries TRBV2 and TRBJ1-4; 12 bases fit TRBD1. CDR1 and CDR2 from the germline V gene are SNHLY and FYNNEI. V lost 0 bases and J lost 6; bases outside the gene matches: 5. CDR3 size: 17 residues. CDR3 amino acids: CASSEALGQGAHEKLFF. As DNA, the CDR3 is TGTGCCAGCAGTGAAGCCTTGGGACAGGGGGCTCATGAAAAACTGTTTTTT.

The chain carries TRBV14 and TRBJ1-4; D might be TRBD1 (5 bases). This CDR3 has 15 amino acids. V lost 4 bases, J lost 1 base, and 10 bases lay in between. Germline V gives CDR1 SGHDN, CDR2 FVKESK. For the CDR3, the DNA is TGTGCCAGCAGCCGTTGGGGGGAAACTAATGAAAAACTGTTTTTT. Translation gives CASSRWGETNEKLFF.

The genes are TRBV7-8 and TRBJ2-7; 8 bases are a match to TRBD2. The CDR3 spans 15 residues. CDR1 and CDR2 from the germline V gene are SGHVS and FQNEAQ. The ends lost 5 bases at V and 1 base at J; junction bases unmatched: 7. CDR3 amino acids: CASSSMGTSSYEQYF. The CDR3 region has the DNA TGTGCCAGCAGCAGTATGGGGACTAGTTCCTACGAGCAGTACTTC.

Ten or more counts support this clone. The rearrangement uses TRBV19 and TRBJ2-2; D may be TRBD2 (7 bases). V dropped 10 bases and J dropped 3 bases, with 18 bases sitting between them. CDR1 and CDR2 from the germline V gene are LNHDA and SQIVND (reference sequence). This CDR3 has 15 residues. The CDR3 spells CATKGGDTYTGELFF. As DNA, the CDR3 is TGTGCCACCAAGGGGGGGGACACCTACACCGGGGAGCTGTTTTTT.

This rearrangement joins TRBV30 to TRBJ2-5, with D maybe TRBD2 (5 bases). The J call is uncertain, as TRBJ2-7 better fits the DNA end. This CDR3 has 11 amino acids. Germline CDR1 is GTSNPN and CDR2 is SVGIG (reference sequence). The CDR3: CAWAGTNEQYF. DNA of the CDR3: TGTGCCTGGGCGGGTACAAACGAGCAGTACTTC.

This clone came up once. The V and J genes are TRBV4-1 and TRBJ2-5; TRBD2 agrees at 16 bases. This CDR3 region has 14 residues. Trimming cost V 5 bases and J 11 bases; bases outside gene matches: 5. Germline loops: CDR1 MGHRA, CDR2 YSYEKL. CDR3 sequence (DNA): TGCGCCAGCAGCACCGGGACTAGCGGGGGGGAGCAGTACTTC. Residues: CASSTGTSGGEQYF.

The chain employs TRBV7-9 and TRBJ1-3; 7 bases map to TRBD1. This CDR3 contains 18 residues. The J segment lost 2 bases and the V segment lost 2 bases, leaving 12 bases of the junction unmatched. Germline V lookup: CDR1 SEHNR, CDR2 FQNEAQ (reference sequence). CDR3 amino acids: CASSLKTTGIYAGNTIYF. In nucleotides, the CDR3 is TGTGCCAGCAGCTTAAAGACGACAGGGATTTACGCTGGAAACACCATATATTTT.

The chain employs TRBV11-2 and TRBJ2-5, with TRBD1 matching 9 bases. This CDR3 comprises 15 residues. The germline gives CDR1 SGHAT, CDR2 FQNNGV. The V gene end was trimmed by 3 bases and the J gene end by 5 bases; junction bases not matched to a gene: 7. CDR3 loop: CASSFWTGVSETQYF. For the CDR3, the DNA is TGTGCCAGCAGCTTTTGGACAGGGGTGAGCGAGACCCAGTACTTC.

This chain uses TRBV10-1 with TRBJ2-3; possibly TRBD1 for D (5 bases). This CDR3 is built from 16 residues. CDR1 and CDR2 from the germline V gene are WNHNN and SYGVQD (reference sequence). Trimming pared 1 base from V and 2 bases from J, leaving 13 bases between. The CDR3 region has the DNA TGCGCCAGCAGTGAGTTTGTAGGGGATCACACAGATACGCAGTATTTT. The encoded protein is CASSEFVGDHTDTQYF.

The chain links TRBV5-4 to TRBJ2-2; possibly TRBD1 for D (6 bases). Trimming stripped 8 bases from V and 7 bases from J, with 15 bases between. The germline V gene has CDR1 SGHNT and CDR2 YYREEE (reference sequence). This CDR3 contains 13 residues. The CDR3 is CASHRAEGGELFF. DNA for the CDR3: TGTGCCAGTCACAGGGCTGAGGGCGGGGAGCTGTTTTTT.

The V and J genes are TRBV4-1 and TRBJ2-7, with a tentative D call TRBD2 (5 bases). Trimming took 4 bases from V and 4 from J, leaving 17 bases between them. Per the germline V gene, CDR1 is MGHRA and CDR2 is YSYEKL. The CDR3 runs to 15 residues. The CDR3 protein is CASSPGIGVGYEQYF. CDR3 coding DNA: TGCGCCAGCAGCCCCGGGATTGGAGTAGGTTACGAGCAGTACTTC.

This chain links TRBV5-1 with TRBJ2-3; TRBD1 is a possible D gene (5 bases). V gave up 0 bases and J gave up 8 bases, with 13 bases separating them. Germline V gene data show CDR1 as SGHRS and CDR2 as YFSETQ. The CDR3 covers 14 residues. CDR3 region: CASSLEGAVFTQYF. The CDR3 nucleotides read TGCGCCAGCAGCTTGGAAGGGGCAGTGTTTACGCAGTATTTT.

This chain uses TRBV7-9 with TRBJ2-3, with TRBD1 matching over 7 bases. Trimming cost V 10 bases and J 3 bases; bases outside gene matches: 10. The CDR3 has 14 residues. Germline CDR1 SEHNR, CDR2 FQNEAQ (reference sequence). CDR3: CATQGVGLTDTQYF. DNA of the CDR3: TGTGCCACCCAGGGGGTGGGGTTGACAGATACGCAGTATTTT.